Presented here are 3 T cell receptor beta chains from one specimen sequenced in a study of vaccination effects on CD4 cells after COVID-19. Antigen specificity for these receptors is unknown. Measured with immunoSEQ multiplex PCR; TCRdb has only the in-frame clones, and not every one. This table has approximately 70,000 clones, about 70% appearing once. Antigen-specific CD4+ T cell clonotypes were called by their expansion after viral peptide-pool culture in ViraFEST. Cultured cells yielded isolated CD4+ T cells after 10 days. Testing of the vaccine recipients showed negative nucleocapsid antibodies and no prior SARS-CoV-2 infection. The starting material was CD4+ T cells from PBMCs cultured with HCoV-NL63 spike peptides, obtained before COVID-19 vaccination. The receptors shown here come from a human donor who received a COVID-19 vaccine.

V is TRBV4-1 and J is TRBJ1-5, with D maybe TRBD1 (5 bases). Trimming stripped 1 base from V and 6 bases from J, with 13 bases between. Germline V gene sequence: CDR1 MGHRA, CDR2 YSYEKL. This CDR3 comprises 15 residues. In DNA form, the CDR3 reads TGCGCCAGCAGCCAAGCTCAGGGCTTTAGTCAGCCCCAGCATTTT. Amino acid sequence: CASSQAQGFSQPQHF.

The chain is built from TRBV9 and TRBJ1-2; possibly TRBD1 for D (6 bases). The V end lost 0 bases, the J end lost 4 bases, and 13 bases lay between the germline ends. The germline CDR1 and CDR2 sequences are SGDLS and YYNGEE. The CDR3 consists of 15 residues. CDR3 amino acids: CASSVGGGGGYGYTF. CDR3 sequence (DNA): TGTGCCAGCAGCGTAGGAGGGGGGGGCGGCTATGGCTACACCTTC.

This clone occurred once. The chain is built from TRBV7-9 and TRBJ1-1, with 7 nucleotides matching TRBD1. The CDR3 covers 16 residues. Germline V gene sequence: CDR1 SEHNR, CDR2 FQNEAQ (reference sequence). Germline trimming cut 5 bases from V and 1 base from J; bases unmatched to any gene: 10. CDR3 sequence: CASSTRDGTANTEAFF. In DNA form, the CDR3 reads TGTGCCAGCAGCACCAGGGACGGGACAGCGAACACTGAAGCTTTCTTT.